The source of this TCR beta chain is a study of tumor and adjacent non-tumor tissue in lung cancer. CDR3 size: 13 residues. Per germline, CDR1 SGHAT and CDR2 FQDESV (reference sequence). About this clonotype itself: The junction differs from germline at one of its ends, possibly a read error.

No cell sorting was done before RNA was extracted from the tissue. The normal lung tissue was taken more than 3 cm from the tumor edge. A modified ARM-PCR protocol with three rounds of nested PCR amplified TCRbeta. TCRdb reprocessed the multiplex PCR reads with MiXCR, giving one entry per CDR3 protein. The table includes 110,000 or so distinct CDR3 sequences, about 61% detected once. Source material: distant non-tumor lung tissue. This chain connects TRBV11-1 to TRBJ1-5; unclear D gene. The sequence came from a man in his sixties with non-small cell lung cancer. CDR3 loop: CASSPGSHQPQHF. CDR3 nucleotide sequence: TGTGCCAGCAGCCCGGGATCCCACCAGCCACAGCATTTT.